A single sample gave rise to the 7 T cell receptor beta chains below, sequenced in a study of T cell clonotyping in hematopoietic cell transplantation. Time point here: recipient sample about 28 days before transplant, after cytoreduction. TCRdb keeps only in-frame clones here, not all; method: immunoSEQ multiplex PCR. Here the sample spans approximately 5,400 clones, 80% to 90% being singletons. Sequenced here: peripheral blood mononuclear cells, sampled before stem cell transplant. The receptors here all came from a man between 60 and 70 years old with acute myeloid leukemia. Some clones in this sample may be carry-over from other donors' samples.

This clone was picked up one time. V and J are TRBV7-9 and TRBJ1-2; weak D call: TRBD1 (5 bases). The germline V gene encodes CDR1 SEHNR and CDR2 FQNEAQ (reference sequence). Trimming took 7 bases from V and 1 from J, leaving 13 bases between them. The CDR3 contains 14 residues. CDR3 sequence (DNA): TGTGCCAGCACCCTACGGGGCGATAACTATGGCTACACCTTC. Encoded protein: CASTLRGDNYGYTF.

J is TRBJ2-7 and V is TRBV29-1; no clear D gene. The CDR3 covers 13 residues. Trimming removed 4 bases from V and 0 bases from J, with 10 bases in between. Germline values: CDR1 SQVTM, CDR2 ANQGSEA. CDR3 amino acids: CSVAPPGSYEQYF. CDR3 sequence (DNA): TGCAGCGTTGCCCCCCCGGGCTCCTACGAGCAGTACTTC.

The J gene is TRBJ1-3, the V gene TRBV14, with D unclear. CDR3 length equals 12 residues. Germline CDR1 reads SGHDN; CDR2 reads FVKESK. The V end lost 1 base, the J end lost 3 bases, and 1 base lay between the germline ends. The CDR3 DNA reads TGTGCCAGCAGCCAAGTTGGAAACACCATATATTTT. This translates into CASSQVGNTIYF.

The chain links TRBV27 to TRBJ1-5; D call uncertain. Trimming left V 2 bases short and J 1 base short, with 6 bases between. The germline V gene has CDR1 MNHEY and CDR2 SMNVEV (reference sequence). The CDR3 has 14 residues. The CDR3 here is CASSLMESNQPQHF. CDR3 bases: TGTGCCAGCAGTTTAATGGAGAGCAATCAGCCCCAGCATTTT.

CDR3: CASSPWTRKDTQYF. The CDR3 nucleotides are TGTGCCAGCAGCCCCTGGACTAGGAAGGATACGCAGTATTTT. The chain recombines TRBV14 with TRBJ2-3; 7 bases are shared with TRBD2. The junction had 7 bases not matched to a gene; V was cut back by 4 bases and J by 6 bases. This CDR3 comprises 14 residues. The germline gives CDR1 SGHDN, CDR2 FVKESK.

The V gene is TRBV7-8, the J gene TRBJ1-1; D remains ambiguous. The germline CDR1 and CDR2 sequences are SGHVS and FQNEAQ. This CDR3 contains 14 residues. V gave up 4 bases and J gave up 0 bases, with 9 bases separating them. CDR3 region: CASSSREMNTEAFF. Here the CDR3 DNA reads TGTGCCAGCAGCTCGAGAGAAATGAACACTGAAGCTTTCTTT.

The chain uses TRBV5-6 and TRBJ2-7; D unresolved. Germline assignment: CDR1 SGHDT and CDR2 YYEEEE. With 4 bases removed from V and 3 bases from J, the gap between germline ends came to 8 bases. The CDR3 sequence is 12 residues long. DNA for the CDR3: TGTGCCAGCAGCCTAGAGTTCTACGAGCAGTACTTC. It yields the protein CASSLEFYEQYF.